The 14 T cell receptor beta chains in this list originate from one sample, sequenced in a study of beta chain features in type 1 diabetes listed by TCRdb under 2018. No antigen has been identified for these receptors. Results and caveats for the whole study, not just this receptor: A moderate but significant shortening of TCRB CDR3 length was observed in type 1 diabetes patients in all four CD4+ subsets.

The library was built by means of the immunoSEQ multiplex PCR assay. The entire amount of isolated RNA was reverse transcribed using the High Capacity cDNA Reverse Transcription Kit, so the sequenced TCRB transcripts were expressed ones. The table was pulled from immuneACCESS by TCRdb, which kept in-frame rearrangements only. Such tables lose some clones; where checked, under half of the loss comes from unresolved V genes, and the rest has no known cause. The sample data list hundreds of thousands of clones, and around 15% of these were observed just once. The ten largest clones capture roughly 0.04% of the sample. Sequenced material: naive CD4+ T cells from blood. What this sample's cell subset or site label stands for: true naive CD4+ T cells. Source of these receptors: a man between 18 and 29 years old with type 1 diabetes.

CDR3 sequence (DNA): TGCAGCGTTGAGTTGCCTAACACTGAAGCTTTCTTT. Its translation: CSVELPNTEAFF. The chain links TRBV29-1 to TRBJ1-1; D call uncertain. In germline, CDR1 is SQVTM, CDR2 ANQGSEA. This CDR3 is built from 12 residues. V shed 3 bases and J shed 2 bases, with 7 bases lying between them.

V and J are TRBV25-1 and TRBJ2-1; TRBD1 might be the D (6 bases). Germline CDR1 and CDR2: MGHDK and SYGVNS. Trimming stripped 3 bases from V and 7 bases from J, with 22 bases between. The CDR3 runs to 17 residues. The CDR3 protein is CASSDRSRAGARNEQFF. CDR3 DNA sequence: TGTGCCAGCAGTGATAGGAGTCGGGCAGGGGCTAGGAATGAGCAGTTCTTC.

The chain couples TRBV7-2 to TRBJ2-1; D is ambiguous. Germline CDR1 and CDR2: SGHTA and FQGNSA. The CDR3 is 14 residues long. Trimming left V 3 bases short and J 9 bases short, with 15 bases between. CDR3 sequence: CASSFRQAAFEQFF. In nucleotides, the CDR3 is TGTGCCAGCAGCTTCCGCCAGGCGGCTTTTGAGCAGTTCTTC. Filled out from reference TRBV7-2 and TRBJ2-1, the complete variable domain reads GAGVSQSPSNKVTEKGKDVELRCDPISGHTALYWYRQSLGQGLEFLIYFQGNSAPDKSGLPSDRFSAERTGGSVSTLTIQRTQQEDSAVYLCASSFRQAAFEQFFGPGTRLTVL.

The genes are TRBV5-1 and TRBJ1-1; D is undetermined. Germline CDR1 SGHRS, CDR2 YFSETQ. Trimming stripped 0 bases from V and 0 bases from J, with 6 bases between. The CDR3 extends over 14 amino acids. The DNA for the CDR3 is TGCGCCAGCAGCTTGGGGGAGATGAACACTGAAGCTTTCTTT. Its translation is CASSLGEMNTEAFF.

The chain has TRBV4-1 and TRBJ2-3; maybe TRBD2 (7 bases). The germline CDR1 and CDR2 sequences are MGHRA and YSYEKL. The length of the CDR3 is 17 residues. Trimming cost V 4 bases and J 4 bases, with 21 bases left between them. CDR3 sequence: CASSLVPQGRGSDTQYF. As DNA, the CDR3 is TGCGCCAGCAGCCTCGTCCCTCAGGGGAGGGGGTCAGATACGCAGTATTTT.

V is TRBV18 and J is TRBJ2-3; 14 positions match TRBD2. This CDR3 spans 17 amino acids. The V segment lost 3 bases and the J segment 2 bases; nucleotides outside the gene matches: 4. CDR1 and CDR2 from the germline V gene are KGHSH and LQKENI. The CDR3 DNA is TGTGCCAGCTCACCTCCGGGACTAGCGGGAGTCACAGATACGCAGTATTTT. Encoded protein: CASSPPGLAGVTDTQYF. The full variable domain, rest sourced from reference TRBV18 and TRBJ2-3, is NAGVMQNPRHLVRRRGQEARLRCSPMKGHSHVYWYRQLPEEGLKFMVYLQKENIIDESGMPKERFSAEFPKEGPSILRIQQVVRGDSAAYFCASSPPGLAGVTDTQYFGPGTRLTVL.

CDR3 protein: CASSPDSTSTDTQYF. CDR3 DNA sequence: TGTGCCAGCAGTCCGGACAGTACCAGCACAGATACGCAGTATTTT. The rearrangement links TRBV27 to TRBJ2-3, with D possibly TRBD1 on 6 matching bases. CDR3 size: 15 residues. With 5 bases removed from V and 0 bases from J, the gap between germline ends came to 12 bases. CDR1 and CDR2 (germline): MNHEY, SMNVEV (reference sequence).

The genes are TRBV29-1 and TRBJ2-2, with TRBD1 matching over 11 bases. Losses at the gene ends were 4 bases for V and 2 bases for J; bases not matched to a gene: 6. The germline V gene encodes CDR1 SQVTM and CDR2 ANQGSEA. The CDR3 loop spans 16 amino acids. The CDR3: CSVGRTGGGNTGELFF. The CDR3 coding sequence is TGCAGCGTTGGAAGGACAGGGGGCGGAAACACCGGGGAGCTGTTTTTT.

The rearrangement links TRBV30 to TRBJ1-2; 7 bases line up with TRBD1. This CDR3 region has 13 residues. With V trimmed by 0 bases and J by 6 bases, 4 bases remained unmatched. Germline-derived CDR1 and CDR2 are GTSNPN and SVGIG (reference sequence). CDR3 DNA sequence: TGTGCCTGGAGTGTCGACAGGGCCCATGGCTACACCTTC. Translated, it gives CAWSVDRAHGYTF.

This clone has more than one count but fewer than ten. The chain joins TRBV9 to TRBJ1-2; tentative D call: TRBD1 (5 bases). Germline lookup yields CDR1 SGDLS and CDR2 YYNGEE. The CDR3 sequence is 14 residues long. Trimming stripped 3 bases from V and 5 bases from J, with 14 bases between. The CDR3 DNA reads TGTGCCAGCAGCGCGTGGGGGTCCCCTTATGGCTACACCTTC. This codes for CASSAWGSPYGYTF.

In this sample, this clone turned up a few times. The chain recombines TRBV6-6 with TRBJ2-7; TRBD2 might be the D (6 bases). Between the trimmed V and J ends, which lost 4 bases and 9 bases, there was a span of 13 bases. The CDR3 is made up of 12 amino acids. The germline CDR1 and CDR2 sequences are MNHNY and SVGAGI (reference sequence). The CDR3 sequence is CASSSTRRSQYF. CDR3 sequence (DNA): TGTGCCAGCAGTTCGACTAGGAGATCGCAGTACTTC.

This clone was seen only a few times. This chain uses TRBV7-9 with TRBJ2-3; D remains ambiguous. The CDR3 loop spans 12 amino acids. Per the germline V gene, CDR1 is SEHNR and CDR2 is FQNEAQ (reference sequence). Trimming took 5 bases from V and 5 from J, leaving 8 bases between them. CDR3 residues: CASSPLQDTQYF. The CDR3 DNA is TGTGCCAGCAGCCCCCTGCAAGATACGCAGTATTTT.

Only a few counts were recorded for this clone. The CDR3 here is CASSQDVGGELFF. In nucleotides, the CDR3 is TGTGCCAGCAGTCAGGACGTTGGCGGGGAGCTGTTTTTT. The chain uses TRBV2 and TRBJ2-2, with D uncertain. This CDR3 comprises 13 residues. The V end lost 5 bases, the J end lost 7 bases, and 11 bases lay between the germline ends. Per germline, CDR1 SNHLY and CDR2 FYNNEI. Full variable domain (outside the CDR3, taken from reference TRBV2 and TRBJ2-2): EPEVTQTPSHQVTQMGQEVILRCVPISNHLYFYWYRQILGQKVEFLVSFYNNEISEKSEIFDDQFSVERPDGSNFTLKIRSTKLEDSAMYFCASSQDVGGELFFGEGSRLTVL.

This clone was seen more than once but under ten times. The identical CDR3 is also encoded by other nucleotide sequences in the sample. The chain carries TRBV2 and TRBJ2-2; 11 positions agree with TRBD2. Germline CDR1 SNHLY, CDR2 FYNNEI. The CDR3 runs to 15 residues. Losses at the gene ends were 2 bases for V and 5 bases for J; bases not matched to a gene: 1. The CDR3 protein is CASSETSGGTGELFF. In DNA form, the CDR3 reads TGTGCCAGCAGTGAAACTAGCGGGGGAACCGGGGAGCTGTTTTTT.